This T cell receptor (beta chain) comes out of a study of blood T cell repertoires in COVID-19. Germline V lookup: CDR1 LNHDA, CDR2 SQIVND (reference sequence). The V gene lost 8 bases and the J gene lost 10 bases, with 15 bases spanning the gap. The CDR3 spans 13 residues. Original processing notes: Reference gene primer amplification yielded estimated nucleated cell counts. Profiling relied on immunoSEQ multiplex PCR, and the TCRdb table lists in-frame clones only, not all of them. V and J calls and clone size follow that table, whereas D and trimming were derived from the DNA. The data contain approximately 230,000 clones, about 80% of them singletons.

The chain combines TRBV19 with TRBJ1-6; no clear D. The source material was PBMCs or T cells enriched from blood (not recorded which). The TCR comes from a man aged 35-49 years who had recovered from COVID-19. CDR3 in DNA: TGTGCCAGTGAAGGGAGTCCAGGCTCACCCCTCCACTTT. Translating it yields CASEGSPGSPLHF.